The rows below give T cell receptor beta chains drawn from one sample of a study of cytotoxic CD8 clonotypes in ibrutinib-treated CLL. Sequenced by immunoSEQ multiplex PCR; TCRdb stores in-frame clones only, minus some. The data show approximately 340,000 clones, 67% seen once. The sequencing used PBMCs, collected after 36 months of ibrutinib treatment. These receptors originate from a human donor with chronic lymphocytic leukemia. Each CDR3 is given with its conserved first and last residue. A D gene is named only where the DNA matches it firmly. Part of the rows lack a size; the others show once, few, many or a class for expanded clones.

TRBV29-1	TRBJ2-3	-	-	CSVVPRTDTQYF	TGCAGCGTGGTCCCTAGAACAGATACGCAGTATTTT
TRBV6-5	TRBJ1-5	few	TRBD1	CASRGTGGPNQPQHF	TGTGCCAGCAGGGGGACAGGGGGCCCCAATCAGCCCCAGCATTTT
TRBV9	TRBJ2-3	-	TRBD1	CASGTGGLAPDTQYF	TGTGCCAGCGGGACAGGGGGCCTCGCTCCGGATACGCAGTATTTT
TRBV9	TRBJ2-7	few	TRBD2	CASSVAHALAGPPYEQYF	TGTGCCAGCAGCGTAGCCCACGCCCTAGCGGGACCTCCGTACGAGCAGTACTTC
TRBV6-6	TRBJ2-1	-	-	CASSYVHSYNEQFF	TGTGCCAGCAGTTACGTACACAGCTACAATGAGCAGTTCTTC
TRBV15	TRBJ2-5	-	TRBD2	CATSRDRQGSGARSETQYF	TGTGCCACCAGCAGAGATCGGCAGGGTAGCGGGGCCCGATCGGAGACCCAGTACTTC
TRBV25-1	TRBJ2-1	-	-	CASSDNEQFF	TGTGCCAGCAGTGATAACGAGCAGTTCTTC
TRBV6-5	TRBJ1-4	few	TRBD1	CASSQSGGQGGKLFF	TGTGCCAGCAGCCAATCCGGGGGACAGGGAGGAAAACTGTTTTTT
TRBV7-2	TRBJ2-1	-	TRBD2	CASSLGAAGVINEQFF	TGTGCCAGCAGCTTAGGGGCTGCGGGGGTTATCAATGAGCAGTTCTTC
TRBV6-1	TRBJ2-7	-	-	CASTGRGSYYEQYF	TGTGCCAGCACAGGCAGGGGATCTTACTACGAGCAGTACTTC
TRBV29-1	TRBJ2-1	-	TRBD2	CSVDSAGGTYNEQFF	TGCAGCGTTGACTCCGCGGGAGGGACCTACAATGAGCAGTTCTTC
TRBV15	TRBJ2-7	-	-	CATTGPRPF	TGTGCCACCACGGGCCCCCGCCCCTTC
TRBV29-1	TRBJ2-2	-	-	CSVEGAAGHRSGELFF	TGCAGCGTTGAAGGGGCAGCGGGACATCGTTCCGGGGAGCTGTTTTTT
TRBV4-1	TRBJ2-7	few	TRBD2	CASSKVGGSGEQYF	TGCGCCAGCAGCAAAGTGGGCGGGAGTGGTGAGCAGTACTTC
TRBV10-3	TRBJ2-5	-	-	CAIGNKETQYF	TGTGCCATCGGTAACAAAGAGACCCAGTACTTC
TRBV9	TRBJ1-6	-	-	CASSGEVPNPASYNSPLHF	TGTGCCAGCAGCGGTGAAGTTCCCAACCCCGCCTCCTATAATTCACCCCTCCACTTT
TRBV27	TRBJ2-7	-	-	CASSLGDIQYF	TGTGCCAGCAGTTTAGGGGACATCCAGTACTTC
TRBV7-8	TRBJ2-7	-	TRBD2	CASSPRRFVLGLAGTYEQYF	TGTGCCAGCAGCCCCCGGCGGTTTGTGTTGGGACTAGCGGGCACCTACGAGCAGTACTTC
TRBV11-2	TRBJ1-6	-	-	CASSLVGANSPLHF	TGTGCCAGCAGCTTAGTGGGGGCGAATTCACCCCTCCACTTT
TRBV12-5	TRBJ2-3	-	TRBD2	CASGLLRLAGGGDTQYF	TGTGCTAGTGGTTTGTTAAGACTAGCGGGGGGTGGAGATACGCAGTATTTT
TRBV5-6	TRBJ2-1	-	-	CASRGLFTDEQFF	TGTGCCAGCAGGGGACTGTTCACAGATGAGCAGTTCTTC
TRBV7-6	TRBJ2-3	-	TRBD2	CASSLAGGPSDTQYF	TGTGCCAGCAGCTTAGCGGGAGGGCCTTCAGATACGCAGTATTTT
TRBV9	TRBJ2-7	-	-	CASSVTGNSYEQYF	TGTGCCAGCAGCGTCACAGGCAACTCCTACGAGCAGTACTTC
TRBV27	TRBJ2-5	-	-	CASRGQETQYF	TGTGCCAGCAGGGGGCAAGAGACCCAGTACTTC
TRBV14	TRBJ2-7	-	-	CASSQDLTGYEQYF	TGTGCCAGCAGCCAAGATCTGACTGGCTACGAGCAGTACTTC
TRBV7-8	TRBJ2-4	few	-	CASSQSPTGGKNIQYF	TGTGCCAGCAGCCAAAGCCCTACCGGGGGCAAAAACATTCAGTACTTC
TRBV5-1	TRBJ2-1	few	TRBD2	CASSLATSGRTNEQFF	TGCGCCAGCAGCTTGGCTACTAGCGGACGAACAAATGAGCAGTTCTTC
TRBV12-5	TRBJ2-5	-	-	CASGLVWGRGETQYF	TGTGCTAGTGGTTTGGTATGGGGGCGAGGAGAGACCCAGTACTTC
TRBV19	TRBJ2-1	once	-	CASSISLNNEQFF	TGTGCCAGTAGTATTAGCTTAAACAATGAGCAGTTCTTC
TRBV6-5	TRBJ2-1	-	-	CASRQAVNNEQFF	TGTGCCAGCAGACAAGCGGTGAACAATGAGCAGTTCTTC
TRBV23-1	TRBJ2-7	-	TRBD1	CASSHFPRIDRGEQYF	TGCGCCAGCAGTCACTTCCCAAGGATTGACAGGGGCGAGCAGTACTTC
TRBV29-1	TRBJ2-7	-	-	CSVGTQPYEQYF	TGCAGCGTCGGGACACAACCCTACGAGCAGTACTTC
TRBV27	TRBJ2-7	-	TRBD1	CASSYGTGDYEQYF	TGTGCCAGCAGCTACGGGACAGGGGACTACGAGCAGTACTTC
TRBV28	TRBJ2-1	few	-	CASSIANEQFF	TGTGCCAGCAGCATTGCCAATGAGCAGTTCTTC
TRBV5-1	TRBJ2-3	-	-	CASSSQSRTDTQYF	TGCGCCAGCAGCTCCCAATCCCGCACAGATACGCAGTATTTT
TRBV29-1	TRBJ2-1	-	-	CSVEWGDYNEQFF	TGCAGCGTTGAATGGGGAGACTACAATGAGCAGTTCTTC
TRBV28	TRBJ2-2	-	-	CASSFGSSNTGELFF	TGTGCCAGCAGTTTTGGCAGCTCAAACACCGGGGAGCTGTTTTTT
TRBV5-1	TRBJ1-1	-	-	CASSLRQGSTEAFF	TGCGCCAGCAGCTTGAGGCAGGGGAGCACTGAAGCTTTCTTT
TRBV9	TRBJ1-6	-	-	CASSVDTKFRNSPLHF	TGTGCCAGCAGCGTAGACACGAAGTTCAGGAATTCACCCCTCCACTTT
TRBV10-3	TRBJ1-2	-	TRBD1	CAIRGDRVSGYTF	TGTGCCATCAGGGGGGACAGGGTTAGTGGCTACACCTTC
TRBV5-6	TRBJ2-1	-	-	CASSLGTIRNEQFF	TGTGCCAGCAGCTTAGGGACAATTAGGAATGAGCAGTTCTTC
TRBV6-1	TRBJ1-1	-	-	CASSGRILMNTEAFF	TGTGCCAGCAGTGGACGGATTCTGATGAACACTGAAGCTTTCTTT
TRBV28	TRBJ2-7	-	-	CASSYPGSRGEQYF	TGTGCCAGCAGTTATCCGGGGTCGAGGGGCGAGCAGTACTTC
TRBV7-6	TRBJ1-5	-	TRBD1	CASSLGREQGLYQPQHF	TGTGCCAGCAGCTTGGGTAGGGAACAGGGGCTATATCAGCCCCAGCATTTT
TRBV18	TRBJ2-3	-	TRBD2	CASSPVAGGPHSTDTQYF	TGTGCCAGCTCACCCGTAGCGGGAGGGCCACACAGCACAGATACGCAGTATTTT
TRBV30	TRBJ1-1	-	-	CAWSVQPGTGERLNTEAFF	TGTGCCTGGAGTGTACAGCCGGGGACTGGAGAGCGACTGAACACTGAAGCTTTCTTT
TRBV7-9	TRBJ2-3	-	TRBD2	CASSGRATTDTQYF	TGTGCCAGCAGCGGGAGGGCCACCACAGATACGCAGTATTTT
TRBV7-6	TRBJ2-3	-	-	CASSSPGLVTDTQYF	TGTGCCAGCAGCTCCCCCGGACTGGTCACAGATACGCAGTATTTT
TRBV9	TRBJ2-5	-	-	CASSGTGNLETQYF	TGTGCCAGCAGCGGAACAGGGAACTTAGAGACCCAGTACTTC
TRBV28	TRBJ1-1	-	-	CASSSRTFGWQAFF	TGTGCCAGCAGTTCCCGGACATTTGGGTGGCAAGCTTTCTTT
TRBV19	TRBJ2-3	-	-	CASSGGGWPDTQYF	TGTGCCAGTAGCGGAGGGGGCTGGCCAGATACGCAGTATTTT